This is a list of T cell receptor beta chains from one sample in a study of blood T cells in healthy people across ages. TCRdb used MiXCR to reprocess the 5' RACE reads, holding one entry per CDR3 protein. The table records approximately 800,000 distinct CDR3 sequences, roughly 25% of them present only once. These data were also filed under a second study, of T cells of mothers and their children.

The sample comprised blood. These receptor sequences come from a boy aged 10-17 years in good health. Each CDR3 is given with its conserved first and last residue. The D gene is left open where the match is weak. Clone size is stated in some rows and not others, as once, few, many or a class when expanded.

>TRBV6-2/TRBV6-3|-|-|TRBJ1-5
TGTGCCAGCAGTTACCCAAGAGGGGACTTCTTCTTACTCAATCAGCCCCAGCATTTT
CASSYPRGDFFLLNQPQHF
>TRBV2|few|-|TRBJ2-7
TGTGCCGGGGGGGAGCAGTACTTC
CAGGEQYF
>TRBV4-1|few|-|TRBJ2-3
TGCGCCAGCAGCCAAGAAGGGTGGTCACAAAATACGCAGTATTTT
CASSQEGWSQNTQYF
>TRBV12-3/TRBV12-4|-|-|TRBJ2-2
TGTGCCAGCATCCGGGAGAACACCGGGGAGCTGTTTTTT
CASIRENTGELFF
>TRBV18|-|TRBD1|TRBJ1-2
TGTGCCAGCTCACCTAACAGGGGATTCTATGGCTACACCTTC
CASSPNRGFYGYTF
>TRBV5-1|-|-|TRBJ2-7
TGCACCAGCAGCTTGAGGACGGCAACCTACGAGCAGTACTTC
CTSSLRTATYEQYF
>TRBV7-9|-|-|TRBJ1-2
TGTGCCAGCAGCTTCCTAGCCGTAACCAACTATGGCTACACCTTC
CASSFLAVTNYGYTF
>TRBV9|few|-|TRBJ2-7
TGTGCCAGCAGCCCAGAGGGAGCATTCTACGAGCAGTACTTC
CASSPEGAFYEQYF
>TRBV7-6|-|TRBD2|TRBJ2-1
TGTGCCAGCAGCCCCGCGGGTAGCGGGGGTTCCGATGAGCAGTTCTTC
CASSPAGSGGSDEQFF
>TRBV5-1|few|TRBD2|TRBJ2-5
TGCGCCAGCAGCACGGACGGCGGGGGCCAAGAGACCCAGTACTTC
CASSTDGGGQETQYF
>TRBV3-1|few|-|TRBJ2-7
TGTGCCAGCAGCCGCCACCGTTCTTTGGGCGACGAGCAGTACTTC
CASSRHRSLGDEQYF
>TRBV9|-|-|TRBJ2-1
TGTGCCAGCAGCGTAGGAGGGGGAGGCGGTGAGCAGTTCTTC
CASSVGGGGGEQFF
>TRBV20-1|-|-|TRBJ2-7
TGCAGTGCTAGTAGCCAGGGGACCTACGAGCAGTACTTC
CSASSQGTYEQYF
>TRBV12-3/TRBV12-4|-|-|TRBJ1-2
TGCGCCAGCAGCCAAGTGGGTACTATGATCTATGGCTACACCTTC
CASSQVGTMIYGYTF
>TRBV29-1|few|-|TRBJ2-5
TGCAGCGTTGAAGATCTTCAGGGAAAGACCCAGTACTTC
CSVEDLQGKTQYF
>TRBV12-3/TRBV12-4|many|-|TRBJ2-1
TGTGCCAGCACCCTTGCCGGCCTCAGATACAATGAGCAGTTCTTC
CASTLAGLRYNEQFF
>TRBV2|-|-|TRBJ2-3
TGTGCCAGCAGTCAATCCGTCGATACGCAGTATTTT
CASSQSVDTQYF
>TRBV2|-|-|TRBJ1-3
TGTGCCAGCGGGGCCGCGGAGGGAAACACCATATATTTT
CASGAAEGNTIYF
>TRBV11-2|few|TRBD2|TRBJ2-1
TGTACCAGCAGCTCCTACGGACTAGCGGGGGGGTCCAGCTCCTACAATGAGCAGTTCTTC
CTSSSYGLAGGSSSYNEQFF
>TRBV5-1|-|-|TRBJ1-1
TGCGCCAGCAGACCACAGCCTATGAACACTGAAGCTTTCTTT
CASRPQPMNTEAFF
>TRBV14|few|-|TRBJ2-5
TGTGCCAGCAGCCACCCCGATTGGTACCAAGAGACCCAGTACTTC
CASSHPDWYQETQYF
>TRBV13|-|-|TRBJ1-1
TGTGCCAGCAGCGGGGAGGCGAACACTGAAGCTTTCTTT
CASSGEANTEAFF
>TRBV20-1|few|TRBD2|TRBJ2-5
TGCAGTGCTAGTCCGGCTAGCGGGGGGCAAGAGACCCAGTACTTC
CSASPASGGQETQYF
>TRBV7-3|few|TRBD2|TRBJ2-3
TGTGCCAGCAGCGTGGGACTAGCGCGCACAGATACGCAGTATTTT
CASSVGLARTDTQYF
>TRBV24-1|-|-|TRBJ2-5
TGTGCCACCAGTGATGCGCGTTATGGAGAGACCCAGTACTTC
CATSDARYGETQYF
>TRBV5-1|-|-|TRBJ1-2
TGCGCCAGCAGCTTGGGGGGTACGGGAGGCTACACCTTC
CASSLGGTGGYTF
>TRBV6-5|few|TRBD2|TRBJ2-2
TGTGCCAGCAGTTACTCGAGGCCTAGCGGGGACACCGGGGAGCTGTTTTTT
CASSYSRPSGDTGELFF
>TRBV6-5|-|TRBD1|TRBJ1-3
TGTGCCAGCAGCGTGACAGGGAACTCTGGAAACACCATATATTTT
CASSVTGNSGNTIYF
>TRBV20-1|few|-|TRBJ1-2
TGCAGTGCTAGAGATACAGGGTTTGGTGGCTACACCTTC
CSARDTGFGGYTF
>TRBV2|-|TRBD1|TRBJ2-7
TGTGCCAGCAGTGAAGACAGGGGGATCTTCTACGAGCAGTACTTC
CASSEDRGIFYEQYF
>TRBV6-1|-|-|TRBJ2-5
TGTGCCAGCATCCCAAGGGCAGGGCCCCTGGAGACCCAGTACTTC
CASIPRAGPLETQYF
>TRBV20-1|once|-|TRBJ2-1
TGCAGCGGGAAGGACAGTGCCAATGAGCAGTTCTTC
CSGKDSANEQFF
>TRBV5-1|-|-|TRBJ1-5
TGCGCCAGCAGCTTGGCCCCACAGGGTGGGAATCAGCCCCAGCATTTT
CASSLAPQGGNQPQHF
>TRBV7-9|-|-|TRBJ2-2
TGTGCCAGCAGCTTCCTTCCCGGGGAGCTGTTTTTT
CASSFLPGELFF
>TRBV20-1|-|-|TRBJ1-2
TGCAGTGCTAGAGATAGGGGAAAGAGCTATGGCTACACCTTC
CSARDRGKSYGYTF
>TRBV20-1|few|-|TRBJ2-5
TGCAGTGCTAGACCCAGGCTGTCAGAGACCCAGTACTTC
CSARPRLSETQYF
>TRBV28|few|-|TRBJ2-1
TGTGCCAGCAGTTCCCCCCGATTGCGGGTCCTCAATGAGCAGTTCTTC
CASSSPRLRVLNEQFF
>TRBV5-1|few|-|TRBJ1-1
TGCGCCAGCAGCTCCGGGACGGCGAACGCTGAAGCTTTCTTT
CASSSGTANAEAFF